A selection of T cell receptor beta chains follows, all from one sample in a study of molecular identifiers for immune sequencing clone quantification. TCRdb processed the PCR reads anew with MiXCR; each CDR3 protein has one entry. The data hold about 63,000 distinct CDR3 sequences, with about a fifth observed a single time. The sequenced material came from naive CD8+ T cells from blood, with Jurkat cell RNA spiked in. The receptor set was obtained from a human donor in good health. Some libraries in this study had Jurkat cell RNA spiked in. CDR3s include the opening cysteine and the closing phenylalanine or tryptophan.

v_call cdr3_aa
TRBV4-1 CASSQRPPGQVQPGGNSPLHF
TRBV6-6 CASSYSNSYASPGTQYF
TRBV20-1 CSARGDRAYEQYF
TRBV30 CAWTRDRPEAFF
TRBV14 CASSQSRGRGEKLFF
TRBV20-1 CSARGTGDYEQYF
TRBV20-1 CCAVDSSSYNEQFF
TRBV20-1 CSATPVTSGLNEQFF
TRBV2 CASSGRLFYF
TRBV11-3 CASSPTSGFTDTQYF
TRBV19 CASSTGQSYEQYF
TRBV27 CASSLQGYPSYEQYF
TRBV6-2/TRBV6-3 CASSYGGGYTF
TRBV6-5 CASSSLAEADTQYF
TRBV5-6 CASSLAGVDETQYF
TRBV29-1 CSVEAGTGVTEAFF
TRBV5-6 CASRDMVSYGYTF
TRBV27 CASSSIAGGVNEQFF
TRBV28 CASSLRHLPYNEQFF
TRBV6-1 CASSGFGSYDVNTEAFF
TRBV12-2 CASRLGGLADNYEQYF
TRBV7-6 CASSVPRDSATGELFF